This TCR beta chain was sequenced during a study of T cell responses to AZD1222 COVID-19 vaccine. Pooling was applied to second doses at about 4 or about 12 weeks. Sequencing used immunoSEQ multiplex PCR; TCRdb keeps in-frame clones, though not all of them. This table holds over 130,000 clones, around 92% found once. Material: peripheral blood, obtained 28 days after the second AZD1222 dose. This clonotype was sampled from an adult who received the AZD1222 COVID-19 vaccine.

The CDR3 DNA sequence: TGTGCCAGCCGCATTTGGACAGGGCCGGCTCAAGAGACCCAGTACTTC. This translates into CASRIWTGPAQETQYF. V is TRBV28 and J is TRBJ2-5, with 8 nucleotides matching TRBD1. V gave up 8 bases and J gave up 2 bases; unmatched junction bases: 13. CDR1 is MDHEN and CDR2 is SYDVKM in the germline V gene. This CDR3 comprises 16 residues.